This entry is about one T cell receptor beta chain. What antigen it recognizes has not been identified. Base qualities are missing; no much larger clone stands one base away. Whole blood was collected in K2EDTA tubes by collaborating institutions according to the institutions' own protocols. For TCRbeta analysis, collaborator samples were shipped as frozen whole blood, as isolated PBMCs, or as DNA extracted from either sample type. The record originates from a study of blood T cell repertoires in COVID-19 (TCRdb year 2020). Notes on the research overall: Samples covering the acute and convalescent phases of COVID-19 were provided by collaborators in the United States, Italy and Spain. The repertoires were released in a freely available public database intended as a resource for research on the immune response to SARS-CoV-2. The material from the prospective study consisted of cDNA or gDNA derived from T cells, B-cell-depleted T cells, or PBMCs. Nearly every sample came with metadata listing a de-identified subject ID, COVID-19 status, age in years and sex. Samples were obtained from the ongoing ImmuneRACE study (first 160 participants) and from 1,254 subjects provided by 6 global collaborators. Subjects who had been exposed to COVID-19, were actively infected with it, or had recovered from it provided the deeply sampled blood TCRbeta repertoires that made up the dataset. HLA class I and class II types, where available, came from metadata supplied by the sample provider rather than from assay-based typing.

TCRbeta CDR3 regions were amplified from genomic DNA using the immunoSEQ Assay, a bias-controlled multiplex PCR. As for the original processing: The number of nucleated cells in each sample was estimated by amplification of reference gene primers within the assay. To quantify the absolute abundance of each unique TCRbeta CDR3 rearrangement, sequence reads were collapsed and filtered. For each sample, productive Simpson clonality was calculated by taking the square root of Simpson's diversity index across productive rearrangements. Entries here come from immuneACCESS through TCRdb and include only in-frame sequences with V and J called. Some clones fail to appear in such tables; in the studies checked, an unresolved V gene covers under half of the shortfall, and the cause of the remainder is unknown. D and trimming come from the DNA, and the V and J calls and clone size come from that table. Present in this sample are around 300,000 clones, approximately 86% of which were seen just once. Together, the top ten hold almost 9.5% of the sample.

Findings and caveats that apply to the study as a whole: The amount of clinical and demographic metadata varied by source and participant and was provided uncurated.

V loses 4 bases of germline sequence and J loses 2 bases, and the interval between the two ends is 8 bases. Including cysteine and phenylalanine, the CDR3 has 13 amino acids. CDR3 DNA is the only sequence kept; it has 39 bases, read in frame from the first base. This receptor was taken from a man between 18 and 35 years old with active or convalescent COVID-19. The sequence joins TRBV12-3 or TRBV12-4 to TRBJ1-2; the D gene is possibly TRBD1, with 6 bases matching. Specimen: peripheral blood. The bases are TGTGCCAGCAGTTCCGGGACAAACTATGGCTACACCTTC. Its coded protein is CASSSGTNYGYTF.